The T cell receptor (beta chain) described here comes from a study of OX40 agonist ivuxolimab in advanced cancers. TCRdb's table, derived via immunoSEQ multiplex PCR, lists solely in-frame clones and lacks some. Counted here are just under 65,000 clones, roughly 81% occurring once; the ten biggest clones make up about 9.4%. This clone was counted once. Between the trimmed V and J ends, which lost 7 bases and 0 bases, there was a span of 17 bases. Germline CDR1 and CDR2: SGHVS and FNYEAQ. The CDR3 has 16 amino acids. This sequence was found in an adult with an advanced solid tumor such as melanoma, head and neck, liver or kidney cancer. The J gene is TRBJ2-3, the V gene TRBV7-6, with D tentatively TRBD1 or TRBD2 (5 bases each). Sequences were derived from CD4+ or CD8+ T cells sorted from blood, sampled in a trial of the OX40 agonist ivuxolimab. This CDR3 is CASMPYPGASTDTQYF. DNA of the CDR3: TGTGCCAGCATGCCCTACCCCGGGGCCAGCACAGATACGCAGTATTTT.